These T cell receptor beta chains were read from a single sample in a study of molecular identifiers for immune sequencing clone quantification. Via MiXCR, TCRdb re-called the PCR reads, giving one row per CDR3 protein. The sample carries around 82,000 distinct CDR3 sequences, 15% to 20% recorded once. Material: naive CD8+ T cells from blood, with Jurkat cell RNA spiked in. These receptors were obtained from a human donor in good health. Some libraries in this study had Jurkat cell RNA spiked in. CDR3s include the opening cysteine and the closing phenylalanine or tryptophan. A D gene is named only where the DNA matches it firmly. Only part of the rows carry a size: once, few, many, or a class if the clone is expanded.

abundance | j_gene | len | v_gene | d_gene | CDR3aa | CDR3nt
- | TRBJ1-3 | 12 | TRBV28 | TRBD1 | CASSPRTGGIYF | TGTGCCAGCAGTCCTAGGACAGGGGGCATATATTTT
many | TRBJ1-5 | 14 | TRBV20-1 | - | CSARDAPGGQPQHF | TGCAGTGCTAGAGATGCGCCTGGGGGTCAGCCCCAGCATTTT
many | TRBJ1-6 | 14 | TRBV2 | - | CASSEARQGMTLHF | TGTGCCAGCAGTGAAGCGCGGCAGGGTATGACCCTCCACTTT
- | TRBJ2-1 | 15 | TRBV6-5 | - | CASSYSGAGTYEPFF | TGTGCCAGCAGTTATAGCGGTGCGGGGACATATGAGCCGTTCTTC
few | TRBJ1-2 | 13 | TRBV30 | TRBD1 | CAWITGTAYGYTF | TGTGCCTGGATCACCGGGACAGCGTATGGCTACACCTTC
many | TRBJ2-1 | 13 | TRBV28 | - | CASSLGAEDEQFF | TGTGCCAGCAGTTTAGGGGCCGAAGATGAGCAGTTCTTC
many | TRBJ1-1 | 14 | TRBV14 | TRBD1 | CASSLSGGWTEAFF | TGTGCCAGCAGCCTTTCAGGGGGCTGGACTGAAGCTTTCTTT
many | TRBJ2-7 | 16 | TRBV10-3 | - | CAISEDSSDTYYEQYF | TGTGCCATCAGTGAGGATAGTTCGGACACCTACTACGAGCAGTACTTC
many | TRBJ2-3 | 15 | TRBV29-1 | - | CSVRGGPTSTDTQYF | TGCAGCGTCAGGGGGGGTCCTACTAGCACAGATACGCAGTATTTT
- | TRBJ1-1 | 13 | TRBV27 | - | CASSPLPNTEAFF | TGTGCCAGCAGCCCCCTCCCAAACACTGAAGCTTTCTTT
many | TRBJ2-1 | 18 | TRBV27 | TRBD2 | CASSLGVAGGIQGNEQFF | TGTGCCAGCAGCCTTGGGGTAGCGGGGGGCATACAGGGGAATGAGCAGTTCTTC
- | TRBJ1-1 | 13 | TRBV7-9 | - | CASSADTYTEAFF | TGTGCCAGCAGCGCGGACACTTACACTGAAGCTTTCTTT
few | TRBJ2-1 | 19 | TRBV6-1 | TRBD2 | CASSVGLAGIFDSYNEQFF | TGTGCCAGCAGTGTCGGACTAGCGGGAATCTTCGACTCCTACAATGAGCAGTTCTTC
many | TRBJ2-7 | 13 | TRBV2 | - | CASMEGRTYEQYF | TGTGCCAGCATGGAGGGCAGAACCTACGAGCAGTACTTC
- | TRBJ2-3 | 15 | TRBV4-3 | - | CASSRFTGGTDTQYF | TGCGCCAGCAGCCGTTTTACGGGGGGCACAGATACGCAGTATTTT
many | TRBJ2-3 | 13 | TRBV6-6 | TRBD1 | CASTDRGADTQYF | TGTGCCAGCACCGACAGGGGGGCAGATACGCAGTATTTT
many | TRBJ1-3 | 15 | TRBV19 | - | CASSIAAPSGNTIYF | TGTGCCAGTAGTATAGCTGCACCCTCTGGAAACACCATATATTTT
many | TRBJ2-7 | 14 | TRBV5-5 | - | CASSLEDSSYEQYF | TGTGCCAGCAGCTTGGAAGACAGCTCCTACGAGCAGTACTTC